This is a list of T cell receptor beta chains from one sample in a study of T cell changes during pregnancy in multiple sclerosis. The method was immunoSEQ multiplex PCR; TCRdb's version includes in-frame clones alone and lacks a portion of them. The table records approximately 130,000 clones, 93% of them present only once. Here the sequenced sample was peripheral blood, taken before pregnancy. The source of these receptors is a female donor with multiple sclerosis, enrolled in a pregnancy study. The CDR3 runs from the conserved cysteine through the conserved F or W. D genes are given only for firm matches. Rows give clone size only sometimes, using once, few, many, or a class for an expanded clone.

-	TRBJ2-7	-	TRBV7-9	TGTGCCAGCAGCTCCTCCCGTTGGGACTTAGTCTACGAGCAGTACTTC	CASSSSRWDLVYEQYF
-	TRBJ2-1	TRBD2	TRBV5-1	TGCGCCAGCAGCTTGCCGGGACTAGCGGGGGGAAGTGAGCAGTTCTTC	CASSLPGLAGGSEQFF
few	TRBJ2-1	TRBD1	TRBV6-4	TGTGCCACCTCGGACAGGGGAGGGCACGATGAGCAGTTCTTC	CATSDRGGHDEQFF
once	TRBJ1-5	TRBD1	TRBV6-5	TGTGCCAGCAGTTCCGACAGGGTCGGCAATCAGCCCCAGCATTTT	CASSSDRVGNQPQHF
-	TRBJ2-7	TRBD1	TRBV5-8	TGTGCCAGCAGCACCCCCGGGACAGCCTTCTACGAGCAGTACTTC	CASSTPGTAFYEQYF
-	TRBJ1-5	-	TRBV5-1	TGCGCCAGCAGCCGGGATGTGTTAGGCAATCAGCCCCAGCATTTT	CASSRDVLGNQPQHF
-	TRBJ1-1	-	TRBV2	TGTGCCAGCAGAGATACCAGGGGCACTGAAGCTTTCTTT	CASRDTRGTEAFF
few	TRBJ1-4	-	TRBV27	TGTGCCAGCAGTCTACAGGGAGCGGAACTGTTTTTT	CASSLQGAELFF
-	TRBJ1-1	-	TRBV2	TGTGCCAGCAGGTGGGACACAATGAACACTGAAGCTTTCTTT	CASRWDTMNTEAFF
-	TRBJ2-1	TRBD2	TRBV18	TGTGCCAGCTCAATCGCTAGCGGTTACAATGAGCAGTTCTTC	CASSIASGYNEQFF
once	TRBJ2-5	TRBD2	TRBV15	TGTGCCACCAGCCACAAGGCCAGCGGGGGTACCAATCAAGAGACCCAGTACTTC	CATSHKASGGTNQETQYF
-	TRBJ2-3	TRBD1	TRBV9	TGTGCCAGCAGCATGATCGACAGGGGGCGTACTCATTCTAGCACAGATACGCAGTATTTT	CASSMIDRGRTHSSTDTQYF
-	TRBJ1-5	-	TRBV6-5	TGTGCCAGCAGCCCTAACAGGGATCGCAATCAGCCCCAGCATTTT	CASSPNRDRNQPQHF
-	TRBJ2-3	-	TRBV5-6	TGTGCCAGCAGCTTGGGATTTCGGGGGGCTCGGACAGATACGCAGTATTTT	CASSLGFRGARTDTQYF
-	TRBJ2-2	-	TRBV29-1	TGCAGCGTCCGCGCTTTTCAAACCGGGGAGCTGTTTTTT	CSVRAFQTGELFF
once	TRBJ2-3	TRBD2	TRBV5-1	TGCGCCAGCAGCTTGGGACTAGCGGGAGGGACCCCAGGCACAGATACGCAGTATTTT	CASSLGLAGGTPGTDTQYF
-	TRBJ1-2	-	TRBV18	TGTGCCAGCTCCCCTGACCAGCTTAGCGGCTACACCTTC	CASSPDQLSGYTF
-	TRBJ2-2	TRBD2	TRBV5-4	TGTGCCAGCAGCTCGGTGGGGACTAGCGGAAACACCGGGGAGCTGTTTTTT	CASSSVGTSGNTGELFF
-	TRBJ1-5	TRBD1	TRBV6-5	TGTGCCAGCAGTCCCCGACAGGGTGGAGCCCAGCATTTT	CASSPRQGGAQHF
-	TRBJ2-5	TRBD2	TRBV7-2	TGTGCCAGCAACCCGGGACTAGCGCAAGAGACCCAGTACTTC	CASNPGLAQETQYF
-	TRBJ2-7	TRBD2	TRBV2	TGTGCCAGCAGTTTTTCCAGACTAGCGGGGGGCTACGAGCAGTACTTC	CASSFSRLAGGYEQYF
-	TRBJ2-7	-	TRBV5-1	TGCGCCAGCAGATTTGACAGGCCGAGCTCCTACGAGCAGTACTTC	CASRFDRPSSYEQYF
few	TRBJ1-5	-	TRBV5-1	TGCGCCAGCAGCTTGGGTGGCCAGGGTAATCAGCCCCAGCATTTT	CASSLGGQGNQPQHF
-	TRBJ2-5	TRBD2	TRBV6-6	TGTGCCAGCAGTAAGCTAGCGGGGGCAGCAGAGACCCAGTACTTC	CASSKLAGAAETQYF
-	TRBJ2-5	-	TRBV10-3	TGTGCCATCGGACAGTCGGTAGAGACCCAGTACTTC	CAIGQSVETQYF
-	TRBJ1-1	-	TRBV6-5	TGTGCCAGCAAGACAGGATTAACTGAAGCTTTCTTT	CASKTGLTEAFF
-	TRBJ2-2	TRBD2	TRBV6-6	TGTGCCAGCAGCCCGACTAGCGCTTACACCGGGGAGCTGTTTTTT	CASSPTSAYTGELFF
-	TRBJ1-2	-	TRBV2	TGTGCCAGCAGTGTGCCACAGGATAGCTATGGCTACACCTTC	CASSVPQDSYGYTF
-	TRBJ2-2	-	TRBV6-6	TGTGCCAGCAGTTACCGCAGGGCGAACACCGGGGAGCTGTTTTTT	CASSYRRANTGELFF
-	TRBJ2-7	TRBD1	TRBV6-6	TGTGCCAGCAGATCACCGGGACAGGGGAGCGAGCAGTACTTC	CASRSPGQGSEQYF
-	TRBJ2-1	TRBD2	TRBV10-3	TGTGCCATCAGTGACCGGGAGGGCCACAATGAGCAGTTCTTC	CAISDREGHNEQFF